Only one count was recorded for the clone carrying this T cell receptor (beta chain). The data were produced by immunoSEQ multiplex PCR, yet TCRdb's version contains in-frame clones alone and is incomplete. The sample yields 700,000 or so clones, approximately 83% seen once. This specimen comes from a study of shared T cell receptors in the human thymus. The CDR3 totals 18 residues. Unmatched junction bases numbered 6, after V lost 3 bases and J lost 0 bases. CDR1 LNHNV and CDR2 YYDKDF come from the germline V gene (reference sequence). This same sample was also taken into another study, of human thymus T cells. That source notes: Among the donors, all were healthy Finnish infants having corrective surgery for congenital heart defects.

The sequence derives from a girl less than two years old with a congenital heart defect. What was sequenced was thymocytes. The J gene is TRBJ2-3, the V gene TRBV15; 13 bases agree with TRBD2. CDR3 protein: CATSRTSGGSSSTDTQYF. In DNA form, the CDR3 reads TGTGCCACCAGCAGGACTAGCGGGGGGTCTTCTAGCACAGATACGCAGTATTTT.